This record looks at one TCR beta chain sequence and its context. The antigen is not known. The data originate from a study of a mutant IDH1 vaccine in newly diagnosed glioma. At the level of the study: Standard pretreatment was either radiotherapy, temozolomide, or, for most, radiochemotherapy with temozolomide.

The protocol was immunoSEQ multiplex PCR, while the TCRdb copy is restricted to in-frame clones and leaves out a portion. This repertoire shows about 59,000 clones, more than 85% found once; its top ten account for 2.6%. Study conclusions and caveats: Pseudoprogression seemed unrelated to changes in top peripheral T cell clonotypes. Vaccine-induced responses were seen in less than 95% of patients, spanning several MHC alleles.

Noted time point: baseline, week 1 (first vaccination visit). Indicated treatment: pre-vaccination baseline after standard-of-care therapy. Donors had new WHO grade 3 or 4 IDH1-mutant, ATRX-lost astrocytomas. Specimen: PBMCs, collected from a glioma patient treated with radiotherapy, temozolomide or both. The sequence derives from a man aged 45-60 years with glioma.

The DNA of the CDR3 is TGTGCCTGGAGTTCTGGTTCCGGAAACACCATATATTTT. Amino acid sequence: CAWSSGSGNTIYF. The gene calls are TRBV30 and TRBJ1-3, with D uncertain. Germline V gene lookup returns CDR1 GTSNPN and CDR2 SVGIG (reference sequence). CDR3 length: 13 residues. V was pared by 2 bases and J by 4 bases, with 9 bases between.